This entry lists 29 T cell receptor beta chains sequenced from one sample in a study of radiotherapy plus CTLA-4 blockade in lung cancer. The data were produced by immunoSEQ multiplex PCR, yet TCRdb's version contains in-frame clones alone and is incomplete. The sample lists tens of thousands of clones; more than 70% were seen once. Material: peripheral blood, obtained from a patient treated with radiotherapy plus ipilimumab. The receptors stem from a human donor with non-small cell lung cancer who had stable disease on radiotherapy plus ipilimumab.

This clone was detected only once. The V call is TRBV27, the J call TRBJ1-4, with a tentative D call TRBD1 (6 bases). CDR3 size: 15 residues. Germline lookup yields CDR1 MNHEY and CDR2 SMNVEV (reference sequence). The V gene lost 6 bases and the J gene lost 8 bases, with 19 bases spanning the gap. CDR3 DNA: TGTGCCAGCAGACTAACGACAGGATTCAGGGAAAAACTGTTTTTT. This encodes CASRLTTGFREKLFF.

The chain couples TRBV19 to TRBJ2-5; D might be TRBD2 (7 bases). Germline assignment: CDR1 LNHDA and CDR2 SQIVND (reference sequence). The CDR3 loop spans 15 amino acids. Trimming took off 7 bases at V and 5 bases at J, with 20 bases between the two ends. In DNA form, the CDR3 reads TGTGCCAGTATCAAAGGCCGGGGGGCTTCTGAGACCCAGTACTTC. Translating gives CASIKGRGASETQYF.

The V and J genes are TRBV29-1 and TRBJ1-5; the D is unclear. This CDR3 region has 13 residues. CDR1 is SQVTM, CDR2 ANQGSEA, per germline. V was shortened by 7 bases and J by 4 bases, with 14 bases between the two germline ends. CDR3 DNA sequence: TGCAGCGCCGGAGACGGGCTTAATCAGCCCCAGCATTTT. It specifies CSAGDGLNQPQHF.

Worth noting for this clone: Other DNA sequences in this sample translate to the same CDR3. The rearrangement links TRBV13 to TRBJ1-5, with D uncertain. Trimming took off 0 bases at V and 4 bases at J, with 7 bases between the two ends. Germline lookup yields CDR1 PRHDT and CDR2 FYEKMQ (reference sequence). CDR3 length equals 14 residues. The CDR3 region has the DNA TGTGCCAGCAGCTTAGGCAGAGGGAATCAGCCCCAGCATTTT. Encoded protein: CASSLGRGNQPQHF. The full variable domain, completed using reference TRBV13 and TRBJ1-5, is AAGVIQSPRHLIKEKRETATLKCYPIPRHDTVYWYQQGPGQDPQFLISFYEKMQSDKGSIPDRFSAQQFSDYHSELNMSSLELGDSALYFCASSLGRGNQPQHFGDGTRLSIL.

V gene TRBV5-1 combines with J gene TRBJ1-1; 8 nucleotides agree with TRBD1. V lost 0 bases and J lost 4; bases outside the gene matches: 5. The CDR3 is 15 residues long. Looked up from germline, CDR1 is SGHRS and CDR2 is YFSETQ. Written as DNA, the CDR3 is TGCGCCAGCAGCTTGGACATACAGGGGGGCACTGAAGCTTTCTTT. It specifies CASSLDIQGGTEAFF.

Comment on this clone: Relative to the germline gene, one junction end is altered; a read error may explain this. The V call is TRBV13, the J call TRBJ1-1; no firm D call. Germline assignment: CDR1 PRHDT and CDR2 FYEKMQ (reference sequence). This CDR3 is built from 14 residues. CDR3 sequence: CASSLREKNSEAFF. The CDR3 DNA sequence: TGTGCCAGCAGCTTACGGGAGAAAAACAGTGAAGCTTTCTTT.

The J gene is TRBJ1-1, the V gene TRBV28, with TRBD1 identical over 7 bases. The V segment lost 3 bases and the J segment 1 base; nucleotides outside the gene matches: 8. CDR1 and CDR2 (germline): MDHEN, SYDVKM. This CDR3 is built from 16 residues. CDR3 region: CASSFLTGVTNTEAFF. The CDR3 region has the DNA TGTGCCAGCAGTTTTCTAACAGGGGTCACGAACACTGAAGCTTTCTTT.

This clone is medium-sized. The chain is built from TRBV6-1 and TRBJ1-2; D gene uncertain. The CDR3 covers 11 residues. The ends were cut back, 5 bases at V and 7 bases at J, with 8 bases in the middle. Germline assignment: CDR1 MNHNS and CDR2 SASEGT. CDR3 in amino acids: CASSPLGGYTF. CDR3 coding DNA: TGTGCCAGCAGTCCCCTTGGTGGCTACACCTTC.

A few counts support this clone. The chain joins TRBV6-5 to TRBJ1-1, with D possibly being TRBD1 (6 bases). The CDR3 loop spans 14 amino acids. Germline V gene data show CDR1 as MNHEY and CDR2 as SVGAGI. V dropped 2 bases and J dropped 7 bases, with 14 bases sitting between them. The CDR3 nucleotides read TGTGCCAGCAGTTACGGGCGGGGGGCCGGTGAAGCTTTCTTT. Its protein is CASSYGRGAGEAFF.

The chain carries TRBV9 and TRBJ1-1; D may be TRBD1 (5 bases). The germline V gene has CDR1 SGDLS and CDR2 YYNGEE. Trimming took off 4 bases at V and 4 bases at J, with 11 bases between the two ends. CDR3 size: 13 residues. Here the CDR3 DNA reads TGTGCCAGCAGCTCCCTCGGGGGCACTGAAGCTTTCTTT. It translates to CASSSLGGTEAFF.

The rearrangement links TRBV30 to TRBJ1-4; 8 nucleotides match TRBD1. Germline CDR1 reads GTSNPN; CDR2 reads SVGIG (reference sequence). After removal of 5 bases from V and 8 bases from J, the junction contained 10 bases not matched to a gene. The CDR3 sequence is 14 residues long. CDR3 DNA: TGTGCCTGGGGGGGAGACAGGGGATTCGAAAAACTGTTTTTT. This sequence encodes CAWGGDRGFEKLFF.

CDR3 in amino acids: CASSLGGGQNYEQYF. DNA of the CDR3: TGCGCCAGCAGCTTGGGAGGAGGGCAGAACTACGAGCAGTACTTC. The chain is built from TRBV5-1 and TRBJ2-7; possible D gene TRBD2, 6 bases. This CDR3 has 15 amino acids. Trimming shortened V by 0 bases and J by 3 bases, and 13 bases separated the two germline ends. Germline V gene data show CDR1 as SGHRS and CDR2 as YFSETQ.

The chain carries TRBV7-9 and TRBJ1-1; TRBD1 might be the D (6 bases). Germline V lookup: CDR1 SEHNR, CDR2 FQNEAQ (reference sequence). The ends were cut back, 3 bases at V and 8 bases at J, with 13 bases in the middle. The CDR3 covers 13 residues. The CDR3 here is CASSLRGESEAFF. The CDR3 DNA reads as TGTGCCAGCAGCTTGAGGGGGGAGTCGGAAGCTTTCTTT.

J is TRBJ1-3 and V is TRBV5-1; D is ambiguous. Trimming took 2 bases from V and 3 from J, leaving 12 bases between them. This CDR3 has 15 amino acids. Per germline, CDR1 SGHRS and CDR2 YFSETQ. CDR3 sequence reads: CASSFDGMDGNTIYF. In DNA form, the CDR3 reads TGCGCCAGCAGCTTTGACGGGATGGATGGAAACACCATATATTTT.

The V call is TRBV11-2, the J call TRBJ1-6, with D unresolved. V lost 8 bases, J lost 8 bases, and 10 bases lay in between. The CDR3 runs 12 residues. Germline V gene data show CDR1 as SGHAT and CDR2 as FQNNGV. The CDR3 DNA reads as TGTGCCAGCCGTACCTGGGATTCACCCCTCCACTTT. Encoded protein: CASRTWDSPLHF.

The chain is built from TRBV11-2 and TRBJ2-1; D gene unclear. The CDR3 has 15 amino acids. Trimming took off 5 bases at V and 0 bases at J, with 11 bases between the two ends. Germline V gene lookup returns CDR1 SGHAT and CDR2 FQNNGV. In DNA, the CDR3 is TGTGCCAGCAGCCCCGCCTATCCCTCCTACAATGAGCAGTTCTTC. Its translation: CASSPAYPSYNEQFF.

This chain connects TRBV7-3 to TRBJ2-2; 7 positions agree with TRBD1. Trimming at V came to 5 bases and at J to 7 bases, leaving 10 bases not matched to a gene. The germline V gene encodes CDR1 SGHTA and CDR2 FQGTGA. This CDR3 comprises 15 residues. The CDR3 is CASSNRQGTSGELFF. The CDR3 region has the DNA TGTGCCAGCAGCAATCGACAGGGAACGAGCGGGGAGCTGTTTTTT.

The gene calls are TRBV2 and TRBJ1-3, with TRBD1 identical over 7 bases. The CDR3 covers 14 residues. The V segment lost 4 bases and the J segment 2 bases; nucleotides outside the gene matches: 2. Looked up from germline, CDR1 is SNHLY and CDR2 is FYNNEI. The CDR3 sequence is CASSVQGAGNTIYF. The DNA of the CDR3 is TGTGCCAGCAGTGTTCAGGGGGCTGGAAACACCATATATTTT.

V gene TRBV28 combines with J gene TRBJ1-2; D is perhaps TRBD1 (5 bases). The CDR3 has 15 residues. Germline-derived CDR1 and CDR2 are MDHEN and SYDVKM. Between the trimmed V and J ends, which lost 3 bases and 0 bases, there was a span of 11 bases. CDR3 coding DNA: TGTGCCAGCAGTTTTACAGGACGCTCTAACTATGGCTACACCTTC. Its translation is CASSFTGRSNYGYTF.

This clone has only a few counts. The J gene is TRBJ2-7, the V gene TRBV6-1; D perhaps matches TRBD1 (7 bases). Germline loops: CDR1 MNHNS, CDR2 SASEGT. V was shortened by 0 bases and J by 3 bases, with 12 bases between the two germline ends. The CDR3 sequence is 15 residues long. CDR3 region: CASSEARDSHYEQYF. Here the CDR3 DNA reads TGTGCCAGCAGTGAAGCGCGGGACAGCCACTACGAGCAGTACTTC.

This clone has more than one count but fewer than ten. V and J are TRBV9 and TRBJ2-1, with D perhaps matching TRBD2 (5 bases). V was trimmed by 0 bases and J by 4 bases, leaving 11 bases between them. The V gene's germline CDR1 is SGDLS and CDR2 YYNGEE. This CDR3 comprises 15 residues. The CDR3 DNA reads TGTGCCAGCAGCGTAGGGGCAGGCGGGTACAATGAGCAGTTCTTC. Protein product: CASSVGAGGYNEQFF.

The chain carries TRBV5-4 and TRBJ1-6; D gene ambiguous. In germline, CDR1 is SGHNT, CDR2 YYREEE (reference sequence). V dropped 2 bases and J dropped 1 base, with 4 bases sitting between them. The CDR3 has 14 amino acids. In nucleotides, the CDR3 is TGTGCCAGCAGCTTCTGGTCCTATAATTCACCCCTCCACTTT. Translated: CASSFWSYNSPLHF. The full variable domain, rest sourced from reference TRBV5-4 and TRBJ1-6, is ETGVTQSPTHLIKTRGQQVTLRCSSQSGHNTVSWYQQALGQGPQFIFQYYREEENGRGNFPPRFSGLQFPNYSSELNVNALELDDSALYLCASSFWSYNSPLHFGNGTRLTVT.

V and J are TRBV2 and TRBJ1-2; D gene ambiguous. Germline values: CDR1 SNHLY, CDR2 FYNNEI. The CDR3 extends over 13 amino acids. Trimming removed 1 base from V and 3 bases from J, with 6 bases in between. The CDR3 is CASSEVVHYGYTF. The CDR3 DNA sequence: TGTGCCAGCAGTGAAGTTGTACACTATGGCTACACCTTC.

CDR3 bases: TGTGCCAGCAGCGTATCTACTAGCGCCAATGAGCAGTTCTTC. This translates into CASSVSTSANEQFF. This sequence joins TRBV9 and TRBJ2-1; 7 bases agree with TRBD2. Trimming removed 1 base from V and 6 bases from J; junction bases left unmatched: 4. The CDR3 contains 14 residues. Germline-derived CDR1 and CDR2 are SGDLS and YYNGEE.

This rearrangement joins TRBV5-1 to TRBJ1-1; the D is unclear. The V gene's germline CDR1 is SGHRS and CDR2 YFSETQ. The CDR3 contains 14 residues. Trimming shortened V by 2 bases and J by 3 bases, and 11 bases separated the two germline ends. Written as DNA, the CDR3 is TGCGCCAGCAGCTTTGGACCGACGGACACTGAAGCTTTCTTT. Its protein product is CASSFGPTDTEAFF.

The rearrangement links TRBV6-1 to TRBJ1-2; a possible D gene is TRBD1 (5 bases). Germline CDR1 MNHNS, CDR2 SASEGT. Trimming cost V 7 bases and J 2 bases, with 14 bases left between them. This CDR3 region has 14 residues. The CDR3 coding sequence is TGTGCCAGCATGGCAGGGCGCCCGAACTATGGCTACACCTTC. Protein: CASMAGRPNYGYTF.

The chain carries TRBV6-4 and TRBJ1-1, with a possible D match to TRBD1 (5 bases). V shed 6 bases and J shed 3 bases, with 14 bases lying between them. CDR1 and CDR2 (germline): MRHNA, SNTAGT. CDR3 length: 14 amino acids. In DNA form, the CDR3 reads TGTGCCAGCAGAGGAGGGGTCTTGGACACTGAAGCTTTCTTT. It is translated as CASRGGVLDTEAFF.

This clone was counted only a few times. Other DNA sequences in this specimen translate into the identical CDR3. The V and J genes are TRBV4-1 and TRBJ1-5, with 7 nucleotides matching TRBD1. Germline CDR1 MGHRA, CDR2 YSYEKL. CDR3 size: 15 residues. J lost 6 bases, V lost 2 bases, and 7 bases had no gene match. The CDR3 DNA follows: TGCGCCAGCAGCCAAACACGACAGGGTGCTCAGCCCCAGCATTTT. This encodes CASSQTRQGAQPQHF.

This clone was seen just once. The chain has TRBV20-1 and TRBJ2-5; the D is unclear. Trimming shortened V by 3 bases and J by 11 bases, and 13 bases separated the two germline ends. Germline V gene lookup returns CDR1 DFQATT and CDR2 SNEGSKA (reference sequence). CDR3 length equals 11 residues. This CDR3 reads CSASKGALQYF. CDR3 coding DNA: TGCAGTGCTAGTAAGGGCGCCTTGCAGTACTTC.